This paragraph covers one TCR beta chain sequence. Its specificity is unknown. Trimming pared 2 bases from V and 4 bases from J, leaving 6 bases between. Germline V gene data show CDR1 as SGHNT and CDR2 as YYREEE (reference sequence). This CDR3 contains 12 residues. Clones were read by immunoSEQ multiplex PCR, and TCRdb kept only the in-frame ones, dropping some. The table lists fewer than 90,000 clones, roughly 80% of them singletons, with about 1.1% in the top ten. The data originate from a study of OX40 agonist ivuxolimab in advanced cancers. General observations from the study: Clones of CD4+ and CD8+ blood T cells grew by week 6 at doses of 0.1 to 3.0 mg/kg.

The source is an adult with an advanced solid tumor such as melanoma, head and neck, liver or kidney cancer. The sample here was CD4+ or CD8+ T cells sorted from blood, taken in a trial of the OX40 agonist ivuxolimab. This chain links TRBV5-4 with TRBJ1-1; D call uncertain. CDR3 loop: CASSLSLTEAFF. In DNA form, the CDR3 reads TGTGCCAGCAGCTTATCACTCACTGAAGCTTTCTTT. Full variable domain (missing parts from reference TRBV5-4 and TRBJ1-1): ETGVTQSPTHLIKTRGQQVTLRCSSQSGHNTVSWYQQALGQGPQFIFQYYREEENGRGNFPPRFSGLQFPNYSSELNVNALELDDSALYLCASSLSLTEAFFGQGTRLTVV.